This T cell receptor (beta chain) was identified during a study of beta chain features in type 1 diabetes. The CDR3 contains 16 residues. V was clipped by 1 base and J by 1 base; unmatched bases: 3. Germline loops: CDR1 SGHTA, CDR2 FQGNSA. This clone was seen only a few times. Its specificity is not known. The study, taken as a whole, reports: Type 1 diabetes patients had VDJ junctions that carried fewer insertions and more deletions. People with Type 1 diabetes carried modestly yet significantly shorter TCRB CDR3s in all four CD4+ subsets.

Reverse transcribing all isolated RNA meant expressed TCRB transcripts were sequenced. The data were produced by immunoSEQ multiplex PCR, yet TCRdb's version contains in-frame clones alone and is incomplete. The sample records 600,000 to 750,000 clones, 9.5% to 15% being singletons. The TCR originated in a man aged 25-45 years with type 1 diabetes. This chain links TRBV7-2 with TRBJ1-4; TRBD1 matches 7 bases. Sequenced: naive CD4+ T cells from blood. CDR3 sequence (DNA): TGTGCCAGCAGCTTAGAACAGGGGAGAACTAATGAAAAACTGTTTTTT. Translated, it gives CASSLEQGRTNEKLFF.